This T cell receptor (beta chain) is from a study of shared clonotypes between healthy human individuals. The germline V gene has CDR1 GTSNPN and CDR2 SVGIG (reference sequence). This CDR3 spans 14 amino acids. V was pared by 0 bases and J by 5 bases, with 13 bases between. In the study's own analysis: Filtering differed, since immunoSEQ gave only junction sequences and no quality scores. The repertoire was sequenced with immunoSEQ multiplex PCR; TCRdb's copy has only in-frame clones and lacks some. That table is the source of V, J and clone size, and D and trimming were worked out from the DNA. This table holds about 2 million clones, 95% found once.

The clonotype comes from a young man in good health. Sequenced sample: naive CD4+ T cells sorted from blood. Specified subset: CD45RA+ positively selected. This chain links TRBV30 with TRBJ1-2; maybe TRBD1 (6 bases). CDR3 loop: CAWSVISGAYGYTF. As DNA, the CDR3 is TGTGCCTGGAGTGTAATATCAGGGGCATATGGCTACACCTTC.